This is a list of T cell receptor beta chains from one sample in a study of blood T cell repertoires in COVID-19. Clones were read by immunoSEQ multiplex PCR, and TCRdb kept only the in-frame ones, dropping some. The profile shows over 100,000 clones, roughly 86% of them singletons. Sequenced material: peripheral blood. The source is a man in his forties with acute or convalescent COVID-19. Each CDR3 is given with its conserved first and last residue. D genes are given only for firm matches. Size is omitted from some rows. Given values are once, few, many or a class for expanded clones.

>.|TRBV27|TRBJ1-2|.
TGTGCCAGCAGTTCGTCAGATATCTATGGCTACACCTTC
CASSSSDIYGYTF
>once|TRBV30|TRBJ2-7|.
TGTGCCTGGAGTAAGGACAGCCTAGGCTACGAGCAGTACTTC
CAWSKDSLGYEQYF
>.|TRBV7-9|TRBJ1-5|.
TGTGCCAGCAGCCCAGGGCTAAGCAATCAGCCCCAGCATTTT
CASSPGLSNQPQHF
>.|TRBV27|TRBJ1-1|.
TGTGCCAGCAGGGGGGGGGACCGCGGTGAAGCTTTCTTT
CASRGGDRGEAFF
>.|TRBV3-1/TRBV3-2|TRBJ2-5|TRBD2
TGTGCCAGCAGCCGTCCCGGACTAGCGGGAGGGCAAGGGGAGACCCAGTACTTC
CASSRPGLAGGQGETQYF
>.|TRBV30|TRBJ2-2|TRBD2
TGTGCCCGAGGGGGACTAGCGGGAGGTAACACCGGGGAGCTGTTTTTT
CARGGLAGGNTGELFF
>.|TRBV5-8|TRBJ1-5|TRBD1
TGTGCCAGCAGCCCGCGACAGGGTAGCAATCAGCCCCAGCATTTT
CASSPRQGSNQPQHF
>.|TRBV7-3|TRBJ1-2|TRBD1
TGTGCCAGCAGCTTACAGGGGGCTGGCTACACCTTC
CASSLQGAGYTF
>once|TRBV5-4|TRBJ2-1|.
TGTGCCAGCAGTTCACCCGGGGATGAGCAGTTCTTC
CASSSPGDEQFF
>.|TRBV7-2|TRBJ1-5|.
TGTGCCAGCAGGTTGGGCCCTTATAGCAATCAGCCCCAGCATTTT
CASRLGPYSNQPQHF
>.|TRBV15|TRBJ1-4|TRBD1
TGTGCCACCAGCAGGAACAGGGGTTCCGGTGAAAAACTGTTTTTT
CATSRNRGSGEKLFF
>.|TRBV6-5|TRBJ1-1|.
TGTGCCAGCAGTCCAAGCGGAGGATGGACTGAAGCTTTCTTT
CASSPSGGWTEAFF
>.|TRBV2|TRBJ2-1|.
TGTGCCAGCAGTGAAAAGCGGAGGGGTCTTGACAATGAGCAGTTCTTC
CASSEKRRGLDNEQFF
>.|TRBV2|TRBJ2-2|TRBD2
TGTGCCAGCAGGACGGGACTAGCGGGGGGGCCCTTCACCGGGGAGCTGTTTTTT
CASRTGLAGGPFTGELFF
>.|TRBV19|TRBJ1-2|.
TGTGCCAGTAGTATTTCGGGGAACTATGGCTACACCTTC
CASSISGNYGYTF
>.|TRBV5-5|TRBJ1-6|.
TGTGCCAGCAGCTGGCCAGTCGTGAGGGAAGAACATTCACCCCTCCACTTT
CASSWPVVREEHSPLHF
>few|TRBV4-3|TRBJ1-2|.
TGCGCCAGCAGCCAAGATCGGGGTGGCTACACCTTC
CASSQDRGGYTF
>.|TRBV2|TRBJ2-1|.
TGTGCCTCAATACGGAGTCGTTCCTACAATGAGCAGTTCTTC
CASIRSRSYNEQFF
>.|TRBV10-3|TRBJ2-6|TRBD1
TGTGCCATCAGTCCTACCGGGACAGCGGTTAGCTCTGGGGCCAACGTCCTGACTTTC
CAISPTGTAVSSGANVLTF
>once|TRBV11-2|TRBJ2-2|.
TGTGCCAGCAGCTTAGATCACTACACCGGGGAGCTGTTTTTT
CASSLDHYTGELFF
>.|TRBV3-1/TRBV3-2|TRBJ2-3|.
TGTGCCAGCAGTGCCAGTACAGATACGCAGTATTTT
CASSASTDTQYF
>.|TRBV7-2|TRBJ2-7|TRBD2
TGTGCCAGCAGCTTAGCAGGCCTAGCGGGGACTCGCTCCTACGAGCAGTACTTC
CASSLAGLAGTRSYEQYF
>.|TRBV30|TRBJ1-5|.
TGTGCCTGGAGGCGGGGGAATCAGCCCCAGCATTTT
CAWRRGNQPQHF
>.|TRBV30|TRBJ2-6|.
TGTGCCCTATCGTCAGGGCTCACCTCCTCTGGGGCCAACGTCCTGACTTTC
CALSSGLTSSGANVLTF
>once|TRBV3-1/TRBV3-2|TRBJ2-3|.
TGTGCCAGCAGCCAAGAAAGAGGTGTGAATGGGAGGACCTGCACAGATACGCAGTATTTT
CASSQERGVNGRTCTDTQYF
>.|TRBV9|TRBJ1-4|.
TGTGCCAGCAGCCCCGAAGACAGACCAACTAATGAAAAACTGTTTTTT
CASSPEDRPTNEKLFF
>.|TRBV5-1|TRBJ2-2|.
TGCGCCAGCAGCTTGCAGACAACAGGGTCCGGGGAGCTGTTTTTT
CASSLQTTGSGELFF
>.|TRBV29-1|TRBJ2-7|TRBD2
TGCAGCGTTGAAGATACGGTAAAGGGACTAGCTTACGAGCAGTACTTC
CSVEDTVKGLAYEQYF
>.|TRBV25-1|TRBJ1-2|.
TGTGCCAGCAGTGAAGTGGCACGGGATGGCTACACCTTC
CASSEVARDGYTF
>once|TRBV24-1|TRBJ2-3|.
TGTGCCACCAGTGAGATCCACCCGGGACTGAGCACAGATACGCAGTATTTT
CATSEIHPGLSTDTQYF
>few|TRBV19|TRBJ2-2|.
TGTGCCAGTAGTAGGGGAGGATTCACCGGGGAGCTGTTTTTT
CASSRGGFTGELFF
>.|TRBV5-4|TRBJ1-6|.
TGTGCCAGCAGCCGCCTCGTGAGCTCCTATAATTCACCCCTCCACTTT
CASSRLVSSYNSPLHF
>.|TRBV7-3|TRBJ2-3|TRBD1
TGTGCCAGCAGCTTAGGACAGGGAAGCACAGATACGCAGTATTTT
CASSLGQGSTDTQYF
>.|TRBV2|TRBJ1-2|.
TGTGCCAGCAGTGATTCATCAGGGAGGAACGGCTACACCTTC
CASSDSSGRNGYTF
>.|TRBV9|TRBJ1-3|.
TGTGCCAGCAGCGCCCGAGGGGGAATCTCTGGAAACACCATATATTTT
CASSARGGISGNTIYF
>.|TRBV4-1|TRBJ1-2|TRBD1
TGCGCCAGCAGCGAAGGGGGCCAGAACTATGGCTACACCTTC
CASSEGGQNYGYTF
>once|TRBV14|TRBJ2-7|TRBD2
TGTGCCAGCAGGGAGGGAGGGACTAGCGGCTCCTACGAGCAGTACTTC
CASREGGTSGSYEQYF
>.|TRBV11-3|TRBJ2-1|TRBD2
TGTGCCAGCAGTTCGTCTAGCGGGAATGAGCAGTTCTTC
CASSSSSGNEQFF
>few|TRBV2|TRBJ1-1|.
TGTGCCACCCTGGGGGCTGTGGGCACTGAAGCTTTCTTT
CATLGAVGTEAFF
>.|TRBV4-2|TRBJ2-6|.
TGTGCCAGCAGCCAGAGGGGGGGGGTCTCTGGGGCCAACGTCCTGACTTTC
CASSQRGGVSGANVLTF